Listed below are T cell receptor beta chains from one sample, sequenced in a study of T cells in Graves' hyperthyroidism and ophthalmopathy. TCRdb reprocessed the multiplex PCR reads with MiXCR, giving one entry per CDR3 protein. The sample has about 640,000 distinct CDR3 sequences, roughly 20% seen once. The sample taken for sequencing was blood. All receptors derive from a man aged 30 to 39 with Graves' ophthalmopathy. Each CDR3 is given with its conserved first and last residue. D genes are given only for firm matches. Not all rows give a size; the values are once, few, many and, for expanded clones, a class.

j_call v_call clone_size d_call cdr3_aa cdr3_nt
TRBJ2-3 TRBV20-1 few TRBD2 CSARETPAGATDTQYF TGCAGTGCTAGAGAGACTCCGGCGGGAGCGACAGATACGCAGTATTTT
TRBJ2-1 TRBV5-1 many TRBD2 CASSSPGSGRQFF TGCGCCAGCAGCTCGCCGGGGAGCGGGAGGCAGTTCTTC
TRBJ2-1 TRBV20-1 . . CSAKRGGYNEQFF TGCAGTGCTAAGCGTGGGGGTTACAATGAGCAGTTCTTC
TRBJ2-5 TRBV7-3 . . CASSLNPGETQYF TGTGCCAGCAGCTTAAACCCGGGGGAGACCCAGTACTTC
TRBJ1-2 TRBV3-1 . . CASSQDRRGLDYGYTF TGTGCCAGCAGCCAAGACAGGAGAGGGTTGGACTATGGCTACACCTTC
TRBJ2-1 TRBV3-1 . . CASSQVSLNEQFF TGTGCCAGCAGCCAAGTGTCCCTCAATGAGCAGTTCTTC
TRBJ1-4 TRBV18 . . CASSPPQGRGEKLFF TGTGCCAGCTCACCACCACAGGGTCGGGGTGAAAAACTGTTTTTT
TRBJ2-7 TRBV27 few . CASSLQWRSYEQYF TGTGCCAGCAGTTTACAGTGGCGCAGCTACGAGCAGTACTTC
TRBJ1-3 TRBV5-6 . . CASSMGQGNTIYF TGTGCCAGCAGCATGGGACAAGGAAACACCATATATTTT
TRBJ2-1 TRBV12-5 many TRBD2 CASGLWREGPPNEQFF TGTGCTAGTGGTTTGTGGCGGGAGGGACCCCCCAATGAGCAGTTCTTC
TRBJ2-2 TRBV5-6 few . CASSQEEGSPGELFF TGCGCCAGCAGCCAAGAGGAAGGGAGTCCCGGGGAGCTGTTTTTT
TRBJ2-2 TRBV19 . . CATLGGEGELFF TGTGCCACCCTTGGGGGAGAAGGGGAGCTGTTTTTT
TRBJ1-2 TRBV7-9 . . CASSYSDGGARYGYTF TGTGCCAGCAGCTACTCGGATGGGGGGGCCCGTTATGGCTACACCTTC
TRBJ2-2 TRBV6-5 . . CASGSPSTGELFF TGTGCCAGCGGCTCCCCGAGTACCGGGGAGCTGTTTTTT
TRBJ1-3 TRBV28 few . CASSLGPEHSGNTIYF TGTGCCAGCAGTTTAGGGCCGGAACACTCTGGAAACACCATATATTTT
TRBJ2-7 TRBV18 few . CASSELGSYEQYF TGTGCCAGCTCAGAGCTGGGTAGTTACGAGCAGTACTTC
TRBJ2-7 TRBV15 . . CATSRTSDEQYF TGTGCCACCAGCAGGACGTCAGACGAGCAGTACTTC
TRBJ2-2 TRBV20-1 few . CSARAQTGSAGELFF TGCAGTGCTAGAGCGCAAACAGGGTCCGCCGGGGAGCTGTTTTTT
TRBJ2-1 TRBV19 once TRBD2 CATTHAPDSSGRARNEQFF TGTGCCACCACACACGCCCCTGATTCTAGCGGGAGGGCCCGAAATGAGCAGTTCTTC
TRBJ2-7 TRBV11-2 . . CASSLDYSSYEQYF TGTGCCAGCAGCTTAGATTACAGCTCCTACGAGCAGTACTTC
TRBJ2-1 TRBV7-2 many . CASSLGTLGYNEQFF TGTGCCAGCAGCCTGGGGACCCTCGGTTACAATGAGCAGTTCTTC
TRBJ1-5 TRBV6-1 many . CASRDGPYSNQPQHF TGTGCCAGCAGGGACGGGCCTTATAGCAATCAGCCCCAGCATTTT
TRBJ2-1 TRBV7-2 few . CASSPDWSIGAYNEQFF TGTGCCAGCAGCCCCGATTGGTCGATTGGGGCCTACAATGAGCAGTTCTTC
TRBJ1-4 TRBV6-1 . TRBD1 CASRDRGGNEKLFF TGTGCCAGCAGGGACAGGGGAGGTAATGAAAAACTGTTTTTT
TRBJ1-2 TRBV7-2 . . CASSPEGGYAGYTF TGTGCCAGCAGCCCCGAGGGGGGGTACGCTGGCTACACCTTC
TRBJ2-1 TRBV7-8 . . CASSLRVPSGRRNEQFF TGTGCCAGCAGCTTAAGGGTACCCTCAGGGAGGAGGAATGAGCAGTTCTTC
TRBJ2-7 TRBV30 . TRBD1 CAWNRGGGYEQYF TGTGCCTGGAACAGGGGCGGAGGATACGAGCAGTACTTC
TRBJ1-4 TRBV7-9 few . CASSSSSTGMFF TGTGCCAGCAGCTCCTCTTCTACAGGCATGTTTTTT
TRBJ2-1 TRBV4-1 . . CASSQQDSTYNEQFF TGCGCCAGCAGCCAGCAGGACAGCACCTACAATGAGCAGTTCTTC
TRBJ2-7 TRBV6-1 many . CASSYGQSYEQYF TGTGCCAGCAGTTACGGGCAGTCCTACGAGCAGTACTTC
TRBJ2-1 TRBV7-8 many . CASSLRSGTVYNEQFF TGTGCCAGCAGCTTAAGGTCCGGGACCGTCTACAATGAGCAGTTCTTC
TRBJ2-3 TRBV6-5 . . CASSYTSGASTDTQYF TGTGCCAGCAGTTACACGAGCGGAGCCAGCACAGATACGCAGTATTTT
TRBJ1-4 TRBV6-1 few . CASSEEALPGGEKLFF TGTGCCAGCAGTGAAGAGGCTCTTCCTGGGGGTGAAAAACTGTTTTTT
TRBJ2-4 TRBV28 . . CASKKPRGQGNIQYF TGTGCCAGCAAGAAGCCCCGGGGGCAAGGGAACATTCAGTACTTC
TRBJ1-1 TRBV20-1 few TRBD1 CSASPGTAVTEAFF TGCAGTGCTAGCCCCGGGACAGCGGTCACTGAAGCTTTCTTT
TRBJ1-2 TRBV20-1 many TRBD1 CSARGPLQGGYGYTF TGCAGTGCTAGGGGCCCTTTACAGGGGGGCTATGGCTACACCTTC
TRBJ2-1 TRBV2 many . CASSASYNEQFF TGTGCCAGCAGTGCCTCCTACAATGAGCAGTTCTTC
TRBJ2-1 TRBV4-1 . . CASSQPGRSSYNEQFF TGCGCCAGCAGCCAACCTGGACGCAGCTCCTACAATGAGCAGTTCTTC
TRBJ2-5 TRBV27 . . CASGGTRMGETQYF TGTGCCAGCGGGGGTACTAGAATGGGAGAGACCCAGTACTTC
TRBJ2-1 TRBV7-9 few TRBD1 CASSQDRGRYNEQFF TGTGCCAGCAGCCAGGACAGGGGAAGGTACAATGAGCAGTTCTTC
TRBJ2-1 TRBV7-9 many . CASSETENNEQFF TGTGCCAGCAGCGAGACAGAGAACAATGAGCAGTTCTTC
TRBJ2-1 TRBV24-1 few . CATSDVRNEQFF TGTGCCACCAGTGATGTTCGCAATGAGCAGTTCTTC
TRBJ2-4 TRBV18 few . CASSPGTPRGNIQYF TGTGCCAGCTCACCCGGGACACCGAGAGGTAACATTCAGTACTTC
TRBJ2-1 TRBV11-2 few TRBD2 CASSLEWGLAGVVEQFF TGTGCCAGCAGCTTAGAATGGGGTCTAGCGGGAGTTGTTGAGCAGTTCTTC
TRBJ2-7 TRBV4-2 . . CASSQDPGEVYEQYF TGTGCCAGCAGCCAAGATCCCGGAGAGGTCTACGAGCAGTACTTC
TRBJ2-1 TRBV9 few . CASSVAASYNEQFF TGTGCCAGCAGCGTAGCGGCTAGTTACAATGAGCAGTTCTTC